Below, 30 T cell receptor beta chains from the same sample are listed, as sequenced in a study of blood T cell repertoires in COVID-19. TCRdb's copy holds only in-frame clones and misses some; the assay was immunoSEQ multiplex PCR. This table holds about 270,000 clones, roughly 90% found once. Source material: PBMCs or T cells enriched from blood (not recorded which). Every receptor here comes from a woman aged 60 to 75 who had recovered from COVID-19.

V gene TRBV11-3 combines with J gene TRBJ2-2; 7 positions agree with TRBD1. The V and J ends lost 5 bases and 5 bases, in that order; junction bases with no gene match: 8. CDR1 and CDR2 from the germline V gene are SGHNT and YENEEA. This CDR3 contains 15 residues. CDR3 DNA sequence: TGTGCCAGCAGCCTCCACGTGGGACAGACCGGGGAGCTGTTTTTT. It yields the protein CASSLHVGQTGELFF.

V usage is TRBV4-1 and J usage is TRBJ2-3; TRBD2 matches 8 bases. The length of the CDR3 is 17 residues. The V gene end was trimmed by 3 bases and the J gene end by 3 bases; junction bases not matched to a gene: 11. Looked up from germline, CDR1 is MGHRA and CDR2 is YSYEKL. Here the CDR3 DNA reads TGCGCCAGCAGCCACCGCGGGGGGCCGGGGCAGACAGATACGCAGTATTTT. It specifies CASSHRGGPGQTDTQYF.

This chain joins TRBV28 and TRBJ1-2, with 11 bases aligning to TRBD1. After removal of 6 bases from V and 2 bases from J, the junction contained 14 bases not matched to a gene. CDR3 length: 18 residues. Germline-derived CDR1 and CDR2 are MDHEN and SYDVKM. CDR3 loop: CASRSSGTGGLLNYGYTF. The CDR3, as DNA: TGTGCCAGCAGAAGCTCCGGGACAGGGGGACTATTAAACTATGGCTACACCTTC.

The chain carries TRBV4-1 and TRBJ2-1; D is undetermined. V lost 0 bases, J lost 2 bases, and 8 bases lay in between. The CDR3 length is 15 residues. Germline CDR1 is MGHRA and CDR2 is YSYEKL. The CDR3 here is CASSQDWQAYNEQFF. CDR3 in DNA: TGCGCCAGCAGCCAAGATTGGCAGGCCTACAATGAGCAGTTCTTC.

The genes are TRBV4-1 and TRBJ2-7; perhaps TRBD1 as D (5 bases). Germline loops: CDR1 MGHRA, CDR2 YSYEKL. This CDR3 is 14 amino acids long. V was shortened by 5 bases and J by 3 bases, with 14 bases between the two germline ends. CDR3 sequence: CASSFRAGYYEQYF. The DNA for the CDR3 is TGCGCCAGCAGCTTTAGGGCAGGGTACTACGAGCAGTACTTC.

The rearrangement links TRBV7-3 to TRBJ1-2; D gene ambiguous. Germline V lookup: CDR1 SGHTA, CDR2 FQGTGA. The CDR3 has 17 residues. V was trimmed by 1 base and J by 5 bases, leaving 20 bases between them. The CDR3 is CASSLRTCYYGKYGYTF. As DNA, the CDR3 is TGTGCCAGCAGCTTAAGAACCTGCTATTACGGTAAGTATGGCTACACCTTC. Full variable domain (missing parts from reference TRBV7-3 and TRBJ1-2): GAGVSQTPSNKVTEKGKYVELRCDPISGHTALYWYRQSLGQGPEFLIYFQGTGAADDSGLPNDRFFAVRPEGSVSTLKIQRTERGDSAVYLCASSLRTCYYGKYGYTFGSGTRLTVV.

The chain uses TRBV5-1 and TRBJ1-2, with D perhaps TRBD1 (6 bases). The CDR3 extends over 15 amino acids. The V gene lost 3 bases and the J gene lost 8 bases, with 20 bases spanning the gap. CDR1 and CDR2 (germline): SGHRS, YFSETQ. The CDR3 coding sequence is TGCGCCAGCAGCTCGCTTGGCACAGGGTCATGGGGCTACACCTTC. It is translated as CASSSLGTGSWGYTF.

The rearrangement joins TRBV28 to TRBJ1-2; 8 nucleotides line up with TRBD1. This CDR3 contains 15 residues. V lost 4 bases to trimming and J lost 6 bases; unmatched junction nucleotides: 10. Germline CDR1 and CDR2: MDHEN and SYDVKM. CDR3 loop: CASSSPPGQGDGYTF. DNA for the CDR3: TGTGCCAGCAGTTCCCCCCCCGGACAGGGAGATGGCTACACCTTC.

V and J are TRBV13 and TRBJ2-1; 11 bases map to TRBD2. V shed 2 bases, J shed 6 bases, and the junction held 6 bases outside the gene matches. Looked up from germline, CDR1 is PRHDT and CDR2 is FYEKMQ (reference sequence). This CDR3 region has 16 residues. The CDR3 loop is CASSLQRLAGGNEQFF. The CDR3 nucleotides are TGTGCCAGCAGCTTACAGCGTCTAGCGGGGGGCAATGAGCAGTTCTTC.

The CDR3 DNA sequence: TGTGCCAGCTCACCTCCTAGCGGTTCCTACAATGAGCAGTTCTTC. Amino acids: CASSPPSGSYNEQFF. The rearrangement joins TRBV18 to TRBJ2-1, with TRBD2 matching 7 bases. Germline CDR1 reads KGHSH; CDR2 reads LQKENI. CDR3 length equals 15 residues. The trim removed 3 bases at V and 1 base at J, leaving 3 bases unmatched.

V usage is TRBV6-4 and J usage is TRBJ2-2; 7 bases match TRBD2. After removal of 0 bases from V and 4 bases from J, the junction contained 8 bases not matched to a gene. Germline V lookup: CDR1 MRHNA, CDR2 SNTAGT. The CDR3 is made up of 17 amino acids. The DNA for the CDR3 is TGTGCCAGCAGTGACTCCCCGACTAGCCTACCCACCGGGGAGCTGTTTTTT. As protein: CASSDSPTSLPTGELFF.

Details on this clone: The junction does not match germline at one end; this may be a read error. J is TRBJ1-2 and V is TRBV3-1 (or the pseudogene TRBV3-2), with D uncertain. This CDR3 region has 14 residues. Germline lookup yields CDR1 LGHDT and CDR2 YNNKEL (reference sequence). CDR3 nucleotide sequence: TGTGCCAGCAGCCAAGATCGCAGCTCTAACAGTCCCGACTTC. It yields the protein CASSQDRSSNSPDF.

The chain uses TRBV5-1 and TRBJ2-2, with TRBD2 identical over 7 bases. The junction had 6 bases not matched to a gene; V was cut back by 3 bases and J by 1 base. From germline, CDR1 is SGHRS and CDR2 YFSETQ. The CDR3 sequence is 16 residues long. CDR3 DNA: TGCGCCAGCAGCTCCGGGGTAGCGGGGAACACCGGGGAGCTGTTTTTT. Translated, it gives CASSSGVAGNTGELFF.

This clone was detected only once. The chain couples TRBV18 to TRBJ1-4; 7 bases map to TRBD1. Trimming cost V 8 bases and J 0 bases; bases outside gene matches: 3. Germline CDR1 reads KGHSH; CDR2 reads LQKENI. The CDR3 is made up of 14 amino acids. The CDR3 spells CASRDSPTNEKLFF. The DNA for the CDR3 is TGTGCCAGCAGGGACAGCCCAACTAATGAAAAACTGTTTTTT. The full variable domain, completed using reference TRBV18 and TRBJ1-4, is NAGVMQNPRHLVRRRGQEARLRCSPMKGHSHVYWYRQLPEEGLKFMVYLQKENIIDESGMPKERFSAEFPKEGPSILRIQQVVRGDSAAYFCASRDSPTNEKLFFGSGTQLSVL.

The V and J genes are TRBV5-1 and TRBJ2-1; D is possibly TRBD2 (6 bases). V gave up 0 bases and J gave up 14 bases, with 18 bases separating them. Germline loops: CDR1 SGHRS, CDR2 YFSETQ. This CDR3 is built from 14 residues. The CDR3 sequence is CASSLEVTGTGEFF. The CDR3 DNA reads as TGCGCCAGCAGCTTGGAGGTGACGGGAACGGGGGAGTTCTTC.

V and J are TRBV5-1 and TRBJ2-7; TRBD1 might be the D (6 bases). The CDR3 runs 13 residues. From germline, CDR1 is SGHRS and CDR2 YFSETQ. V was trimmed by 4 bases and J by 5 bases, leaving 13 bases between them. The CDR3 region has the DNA TGCGCCAGCAGCACAGGGTATCGGGACGAGCAGTACTTC. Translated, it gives CASSTGYRDEQYF.

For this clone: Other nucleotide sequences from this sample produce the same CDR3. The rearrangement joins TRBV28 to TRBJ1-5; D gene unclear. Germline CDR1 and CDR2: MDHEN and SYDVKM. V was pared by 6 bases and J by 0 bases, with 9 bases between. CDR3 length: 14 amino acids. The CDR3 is CASSFQNSNQPQHF. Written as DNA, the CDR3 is TGTGCCAGCAGCTTCCAGAATAGCAATCAGCCCCAGCATTTT.

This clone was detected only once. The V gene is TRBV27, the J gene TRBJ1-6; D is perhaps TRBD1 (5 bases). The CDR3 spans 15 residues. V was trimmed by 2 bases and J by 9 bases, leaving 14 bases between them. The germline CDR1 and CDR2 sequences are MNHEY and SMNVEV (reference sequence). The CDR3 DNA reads TGTGCCAGCAGTTTAAGTCAAGGGGCCGGTTCACCCCTCCACTTT. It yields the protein CASSLSQGAGSPLHF.

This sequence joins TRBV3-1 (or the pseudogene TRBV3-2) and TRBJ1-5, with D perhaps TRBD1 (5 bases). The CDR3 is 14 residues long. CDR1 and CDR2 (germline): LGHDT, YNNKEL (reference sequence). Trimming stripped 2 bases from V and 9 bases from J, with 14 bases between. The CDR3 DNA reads TGTGCCAGCAGCCAATCCGGGGGGGGGTCGCCCCAGCATTTT. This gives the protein CASSQSGGGSPQHF.

The CDR3 loop is CASSLAGEDTQYF. CDR3 DNA sequence: TGTGCCAGCAGCTTAGCAGGGGAAGATACGCAGTATTTT. V gene TRBV11-2 combines with J gene TRBJ2-3, with TRBD1 as a possible D gene (6 bases). V lost 1 base, J lost 5 bases, and 7 bases lay in between. The CDR3 is 13 amino acids. Germline lookup yields CDR1 SGHAT and CDR2 FQNNGV.

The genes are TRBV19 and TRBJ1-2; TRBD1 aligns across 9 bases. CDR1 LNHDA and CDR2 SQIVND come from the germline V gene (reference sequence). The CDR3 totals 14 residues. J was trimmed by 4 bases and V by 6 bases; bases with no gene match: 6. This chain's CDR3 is CASSLGQGTYGYTF. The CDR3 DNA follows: TGTGCCAGTAGCCTGGGACAGGGAACCTATGGCTACACCTTC.

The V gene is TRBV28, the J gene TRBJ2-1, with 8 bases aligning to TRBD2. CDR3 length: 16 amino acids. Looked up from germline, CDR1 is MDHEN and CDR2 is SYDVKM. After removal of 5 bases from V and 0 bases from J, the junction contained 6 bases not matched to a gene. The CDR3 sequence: CASSPPSGFSYNEQFF. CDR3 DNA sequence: TGTGCCAGCAGTCCACCTAGCGGGTTCTCCTACAATGAGCAGTTCTTC.

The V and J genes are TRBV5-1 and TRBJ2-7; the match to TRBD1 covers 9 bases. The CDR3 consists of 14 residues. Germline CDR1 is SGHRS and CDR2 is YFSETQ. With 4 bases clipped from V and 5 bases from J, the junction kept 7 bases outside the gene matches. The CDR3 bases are TGCGCCAGCAGCCCCGGGACAGGGCTGGACGAGCAGTACTTC. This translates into CASSPGTGLDEQYF.

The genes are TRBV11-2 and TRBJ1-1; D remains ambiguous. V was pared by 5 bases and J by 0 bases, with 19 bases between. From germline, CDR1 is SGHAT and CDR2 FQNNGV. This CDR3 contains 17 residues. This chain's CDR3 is CASSPRSPFLLNTEAFF. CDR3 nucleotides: TGTGCCAGCAGCCCACGGTCCCCCTTTCTCCTGAACACTGAAGCTTTCTTT.

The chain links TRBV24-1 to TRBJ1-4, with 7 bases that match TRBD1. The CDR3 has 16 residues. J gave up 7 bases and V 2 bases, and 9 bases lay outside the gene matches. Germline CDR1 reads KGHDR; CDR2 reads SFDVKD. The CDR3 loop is CATSDSRGTDIEKLFF. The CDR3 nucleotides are TGTGCCACCAGTGATTCCCGGGGGACAGATATTGAAAAACTGTTTTTT.

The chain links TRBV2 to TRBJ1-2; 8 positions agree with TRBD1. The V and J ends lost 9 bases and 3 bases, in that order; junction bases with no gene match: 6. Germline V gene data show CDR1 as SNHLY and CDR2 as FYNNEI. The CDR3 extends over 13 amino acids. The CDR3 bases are TGTGCCAGGGGGCCGGGACAGGACTATGGCTACACCTTC. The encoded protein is CARGPGQDYGYTF.

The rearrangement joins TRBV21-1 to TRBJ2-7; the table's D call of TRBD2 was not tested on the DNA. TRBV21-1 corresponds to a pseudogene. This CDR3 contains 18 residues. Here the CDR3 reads CASSKSRFRTSETYEQYF. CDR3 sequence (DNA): TGTGCCAGCAGCAAATCCCGATTTCGGACTAGCGAAACCTACGAGCAGTACTTC.

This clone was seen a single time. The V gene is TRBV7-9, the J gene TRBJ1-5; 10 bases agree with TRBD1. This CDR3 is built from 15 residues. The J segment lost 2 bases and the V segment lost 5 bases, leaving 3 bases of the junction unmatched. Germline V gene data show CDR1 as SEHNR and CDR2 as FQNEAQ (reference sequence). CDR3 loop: CASSPGQGRNQPQHF. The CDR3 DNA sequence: TGTGCCAGCAGCCCGGGACAGGGGCGCAATCAGCCCCAGCATTTT.

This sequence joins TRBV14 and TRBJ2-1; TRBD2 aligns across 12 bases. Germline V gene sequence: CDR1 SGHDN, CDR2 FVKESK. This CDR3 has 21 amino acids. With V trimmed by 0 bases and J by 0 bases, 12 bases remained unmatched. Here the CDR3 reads CASSQDLLASGRDSSYNEQFF. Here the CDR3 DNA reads TGTGCCAGCAGCCAAGATCTTCTGGCTAGCGGGAGGGACAGCTCCTACAATGAGCAGTTCTTC.

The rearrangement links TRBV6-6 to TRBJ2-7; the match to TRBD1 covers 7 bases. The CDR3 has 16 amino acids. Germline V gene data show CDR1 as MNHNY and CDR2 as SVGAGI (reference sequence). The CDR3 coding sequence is TGTGCAACCGGGCAAGGGGGCCCCAGTAACTCCTACGAGCAGTACTTC. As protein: CATGQGGPSNSYEQYF.